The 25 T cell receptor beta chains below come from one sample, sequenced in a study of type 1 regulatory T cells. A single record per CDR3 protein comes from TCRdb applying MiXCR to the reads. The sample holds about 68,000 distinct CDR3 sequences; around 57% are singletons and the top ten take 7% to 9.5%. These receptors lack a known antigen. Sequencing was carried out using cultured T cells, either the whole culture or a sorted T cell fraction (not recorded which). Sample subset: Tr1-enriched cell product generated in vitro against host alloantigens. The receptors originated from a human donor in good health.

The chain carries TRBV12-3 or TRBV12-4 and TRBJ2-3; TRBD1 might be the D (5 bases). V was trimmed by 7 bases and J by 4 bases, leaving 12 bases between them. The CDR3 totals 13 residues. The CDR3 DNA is TGTGCCAGCAAGGGGAAGTCCCCAGATACGCAGTATTTT. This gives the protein CASKGKSPDTQYF.

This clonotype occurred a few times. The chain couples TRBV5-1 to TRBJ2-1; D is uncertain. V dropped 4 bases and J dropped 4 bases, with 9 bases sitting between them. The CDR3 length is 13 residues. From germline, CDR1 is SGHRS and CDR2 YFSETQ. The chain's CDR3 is CASSKDLYNEQFF. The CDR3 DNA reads TGCGCCAGCAGCAAGGACCTTTACAATGAGCAGTTCTTC.

The CDR3, as DNA: TGTGCCAGCAGCTTAGGTCAGGGCAATGAGCAGTTCTTC. It is translated as CASSLGQGNEQFF. The chain recombines TRBV7-3 with TRBJ2-1; D is possibly TRBD1 (5 bases). CDR1 SGHTA and CDR2 FQGTGA come from the germline V gene. The CDR3 length is 13 residues. Trimming removed 2 bases from V and 6 bases from J, with 8 bases in between.

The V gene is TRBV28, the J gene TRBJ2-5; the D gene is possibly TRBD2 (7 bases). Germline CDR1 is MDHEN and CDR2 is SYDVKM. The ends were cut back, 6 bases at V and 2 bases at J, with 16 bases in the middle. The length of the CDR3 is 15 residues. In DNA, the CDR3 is TGTGCCAGCAGCCCGGGGGGCAGTAGACAAGAGACCCAGTACTTC. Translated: CASSPGGSRQETQYF.

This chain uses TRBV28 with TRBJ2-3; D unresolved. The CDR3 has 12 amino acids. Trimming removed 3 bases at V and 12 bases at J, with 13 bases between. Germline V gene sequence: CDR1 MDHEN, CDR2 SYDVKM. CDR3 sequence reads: CASSFRSTSQYF. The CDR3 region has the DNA TGTGCCAGCAGTTTCCGGTCTACCAGCCAGTATTTT. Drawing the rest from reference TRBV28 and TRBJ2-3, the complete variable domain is DVKVTQSSRYLVKRTGEKVFLECVQDMDHENMFWYRQDPGLGLRLIYFSYDVKMKEKGDIPEGYSVSREKKERFSLILESASTNQTSMYLCASSFRSTSQYFGPGTRLTVL.

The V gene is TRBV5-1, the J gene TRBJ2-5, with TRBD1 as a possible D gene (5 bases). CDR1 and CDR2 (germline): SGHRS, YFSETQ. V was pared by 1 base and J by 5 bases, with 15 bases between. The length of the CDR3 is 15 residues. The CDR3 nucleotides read TGCGCCAGCAGCTTGAAATGGGGCGCCACGGAGACCCAGTACTTC. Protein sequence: CASSLKWGATETQYF.

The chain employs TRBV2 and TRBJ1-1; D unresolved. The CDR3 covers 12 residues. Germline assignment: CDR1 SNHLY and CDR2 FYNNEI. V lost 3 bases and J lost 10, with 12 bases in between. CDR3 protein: CASSEAAGGAFF. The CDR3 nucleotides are TGTGCCAGCAGTGAGGCCGCCGGCGGAGCTTTCTTT.

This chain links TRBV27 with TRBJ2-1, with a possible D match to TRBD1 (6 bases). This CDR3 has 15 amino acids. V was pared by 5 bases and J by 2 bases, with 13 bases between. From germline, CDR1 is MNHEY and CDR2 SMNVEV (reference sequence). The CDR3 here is CASSRTGLPYNEQFF. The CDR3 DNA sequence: TGTGCCAGCAGTCGCACAGGGCTTCCCTACAATGAGCAGTTCTTC.

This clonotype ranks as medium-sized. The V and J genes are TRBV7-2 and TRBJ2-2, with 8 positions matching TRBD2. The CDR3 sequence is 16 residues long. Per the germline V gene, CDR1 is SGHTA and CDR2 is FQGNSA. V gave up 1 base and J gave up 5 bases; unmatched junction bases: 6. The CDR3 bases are TGTGCCAGCAGCTTAGAGGCGACTAGCGTTACCGGGGAGCTGTTTTTT. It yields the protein CASSLEATSVTGELFF.

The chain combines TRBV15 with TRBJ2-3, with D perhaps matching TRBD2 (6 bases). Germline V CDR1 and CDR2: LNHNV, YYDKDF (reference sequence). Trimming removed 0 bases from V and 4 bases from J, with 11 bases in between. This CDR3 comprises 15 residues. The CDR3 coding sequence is TGTGCCACCAGCAGAGACCCGACTAGTGCAGATACGCAGTATTTT. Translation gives CATSRDPTSADTQYF.

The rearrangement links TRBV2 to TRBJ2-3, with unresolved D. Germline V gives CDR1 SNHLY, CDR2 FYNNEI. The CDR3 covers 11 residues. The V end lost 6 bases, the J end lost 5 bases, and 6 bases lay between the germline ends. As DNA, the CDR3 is TGTGCCAGCAGACGGTTAGATACGCAGTATTTT. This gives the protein CASRRLDTQYF. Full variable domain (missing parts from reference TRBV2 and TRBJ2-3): EPEVTQTPSHQVTQMGQEVILRCVPISNHLYFYWYRQILGQKVEFLVSFYNNEISEKSEIFDDQFSVERPDGSNFTLKIRSTKLEDSAMYFCASRRLDTQYFGPGTRLTVL.

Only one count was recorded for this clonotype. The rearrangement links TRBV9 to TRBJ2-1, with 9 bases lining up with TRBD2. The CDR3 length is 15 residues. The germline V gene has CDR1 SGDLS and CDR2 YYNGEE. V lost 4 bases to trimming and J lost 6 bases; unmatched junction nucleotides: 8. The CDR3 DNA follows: TGTGCCAGCAGCCTAAACAGCGGGAGGAGCAATGAGCAGTTCTTC. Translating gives CASSLNSGRSNEQFF.

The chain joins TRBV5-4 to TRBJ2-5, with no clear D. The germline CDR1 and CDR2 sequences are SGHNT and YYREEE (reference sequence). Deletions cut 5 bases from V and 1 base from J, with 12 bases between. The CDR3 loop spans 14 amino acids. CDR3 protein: CASSDGRAQETQYF. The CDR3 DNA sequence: TGTGCCAGCAGTGACGGAAGGGCCCAAGAGACCCAGTACTTC. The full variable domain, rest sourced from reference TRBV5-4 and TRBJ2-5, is ETGVTQSPTHLIKTRGQQVTLRCSSQSGHNTVSWYQQALGQGPQFIFQYYREEENGRGNFPPRFSGLQFPNYSSELNVNALELDDSALYLCASSDGRAQETQYFGPGTRLLVL.

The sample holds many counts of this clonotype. CDR3 sequence: CASSYAGGQGYEQYF. As DNA, the CDR3 is TGTGCCAGCAGTTACGCGGGAGGCCAGGGTTACGAGCAGTACTTC. The gene calls are TRBV6-5 and TRBJ2-7; 8 bases map to TRBD2. The V and J ends lost 2 bases and 4 bases, in that order; junction bases with no gene match: 7. CDR1 is MNHEY and CDR2 is SVGAGI in the germline V gene. The CDR3 is 15 amino acids.

CDR3 amino acids: CSAGGQLNQPQHF. DNA of the CDR3: TGCAGTGCAGGAGGACAGTTAAATCAGCCCCAGCATTTT. The chain is built from TRBV20-1 and TRBJ1-5; possible D gene TRBD1, 6 bases. This CDR3 is 13 amino acids long. Trimming stripped 6 bases from V and 4 bases from J, with 13 bases between. CDR1 is DFQATT, CDR2 SNEGSKA, per germline (reference sequence).

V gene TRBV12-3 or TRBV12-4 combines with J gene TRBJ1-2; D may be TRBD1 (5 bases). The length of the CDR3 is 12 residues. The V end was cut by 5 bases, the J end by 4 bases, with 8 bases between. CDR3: CASSPGFYGYTF. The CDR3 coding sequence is TGTGCCAGCAGTCCAGGGTTCTATGGCTACACCTTC.

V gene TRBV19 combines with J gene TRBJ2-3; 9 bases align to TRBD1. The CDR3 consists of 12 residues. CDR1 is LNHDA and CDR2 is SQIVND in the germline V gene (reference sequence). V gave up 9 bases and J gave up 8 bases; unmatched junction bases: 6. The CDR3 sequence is CASYRGQGTQYF. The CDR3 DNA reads TGTGCCAGCTACAGGGGGCAAGGTACGCAGTATTTT.

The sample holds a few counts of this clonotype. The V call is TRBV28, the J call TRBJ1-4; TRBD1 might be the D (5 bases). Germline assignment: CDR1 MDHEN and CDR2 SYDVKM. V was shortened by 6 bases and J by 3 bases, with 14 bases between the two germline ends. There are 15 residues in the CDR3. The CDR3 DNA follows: TGTGCCAGCAGGCGCGCGTCGGGGGCTAATGAAAAACTGTTTTTT. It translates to CASRRASGANEKLFF.

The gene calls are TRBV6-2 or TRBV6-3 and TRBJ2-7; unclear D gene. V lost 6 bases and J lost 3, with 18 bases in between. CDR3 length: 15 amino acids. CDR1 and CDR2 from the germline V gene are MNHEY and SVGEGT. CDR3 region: CASSLILFAGYEQYF. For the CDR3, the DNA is TGTGCCAGCAGCCTAATCCTTTTTGCAGGCTACGAGCAGTACTTC.

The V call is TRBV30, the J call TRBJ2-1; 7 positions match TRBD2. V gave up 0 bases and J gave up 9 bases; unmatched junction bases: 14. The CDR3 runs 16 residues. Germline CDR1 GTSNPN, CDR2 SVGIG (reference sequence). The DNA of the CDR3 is TGTGCCTGGAGTGTAACGGCCTCGGCGGGAGACGGTGAGCAGTTCTTC. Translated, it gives CAWSVTASAGDGEQFF. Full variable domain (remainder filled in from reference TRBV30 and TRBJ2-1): SQTIHQWPATLVQPVGSPLSLECTVEGTSNPNLYWYRQAAGRGLQLLFYSVGIGQISSEVPQNLSASRPQDRQFILSSKKLLLSDSGFYLCAWSVTASAGDGEQFFGPGTRLTVL.

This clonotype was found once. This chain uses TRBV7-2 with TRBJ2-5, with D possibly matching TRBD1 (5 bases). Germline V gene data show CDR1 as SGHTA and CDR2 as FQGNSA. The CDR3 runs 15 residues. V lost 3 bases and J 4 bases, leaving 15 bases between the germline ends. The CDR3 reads CASSFSGPQAETQYF. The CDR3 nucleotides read TGTGCCAGCAGCTTCTCCGGGCCACAGGCAGAGACCCAGTACTTC.

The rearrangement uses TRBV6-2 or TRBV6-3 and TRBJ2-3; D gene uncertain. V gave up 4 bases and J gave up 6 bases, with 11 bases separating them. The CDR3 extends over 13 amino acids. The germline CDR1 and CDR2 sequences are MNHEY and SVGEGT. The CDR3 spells CASSLPHADTQYF. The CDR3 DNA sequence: TGTGCCAGCAGTTTGCCACACGCGGATACGCAGTATTTT.

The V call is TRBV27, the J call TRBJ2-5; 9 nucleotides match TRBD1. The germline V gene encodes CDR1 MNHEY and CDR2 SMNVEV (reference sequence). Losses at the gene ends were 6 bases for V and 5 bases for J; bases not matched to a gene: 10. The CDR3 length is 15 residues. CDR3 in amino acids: CASRGQGFLLETQYF. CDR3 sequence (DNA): TGTGCCAGCAGGGGACAGGGTTTTTTGTTGGAGACCCAGTACTTC.

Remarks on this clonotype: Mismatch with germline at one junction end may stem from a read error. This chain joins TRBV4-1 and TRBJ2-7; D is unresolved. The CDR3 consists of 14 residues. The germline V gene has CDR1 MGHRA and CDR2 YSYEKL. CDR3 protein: CTSSRNSLSYEQYF. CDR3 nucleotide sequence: TGCACCAGCAGCCGAAACTCCCTCTCCTACGAGCAGTACTTC.

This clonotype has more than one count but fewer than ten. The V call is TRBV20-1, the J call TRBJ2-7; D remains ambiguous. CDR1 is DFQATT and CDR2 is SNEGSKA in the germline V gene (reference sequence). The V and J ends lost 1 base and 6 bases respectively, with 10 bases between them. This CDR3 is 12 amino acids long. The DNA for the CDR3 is TGCAGTGCTAGAGGGCCCGGGTCCGAGCAGTACTTC. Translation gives CSARGPGSEQYF.